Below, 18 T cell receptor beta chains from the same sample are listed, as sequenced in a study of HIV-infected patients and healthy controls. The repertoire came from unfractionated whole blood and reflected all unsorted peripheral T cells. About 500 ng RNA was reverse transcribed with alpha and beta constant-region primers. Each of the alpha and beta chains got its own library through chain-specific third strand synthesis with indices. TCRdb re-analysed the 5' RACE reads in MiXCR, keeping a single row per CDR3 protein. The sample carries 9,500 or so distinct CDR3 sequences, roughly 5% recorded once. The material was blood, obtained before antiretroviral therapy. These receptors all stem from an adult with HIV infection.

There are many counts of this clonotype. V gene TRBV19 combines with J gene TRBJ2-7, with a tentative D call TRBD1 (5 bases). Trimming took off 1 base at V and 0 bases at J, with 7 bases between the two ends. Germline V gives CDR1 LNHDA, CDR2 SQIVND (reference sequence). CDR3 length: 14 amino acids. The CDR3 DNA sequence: TGTGCCAGTAGTATAGGACAGAGCTCCTACGAGCAGTACTTC. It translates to CASSIGQSSYEQYF. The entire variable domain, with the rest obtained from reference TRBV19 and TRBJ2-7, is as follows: DGGITQSPKYLFRKEGQNVTLSCEQNLNHDAMYWYRQDPGQGLRLIYYSQIVNDFQKGDIAEGYSVSREKKESFPLTVTSAQKNPTAFYLCASSIGQSSYEQYFGPGTRLTVT.

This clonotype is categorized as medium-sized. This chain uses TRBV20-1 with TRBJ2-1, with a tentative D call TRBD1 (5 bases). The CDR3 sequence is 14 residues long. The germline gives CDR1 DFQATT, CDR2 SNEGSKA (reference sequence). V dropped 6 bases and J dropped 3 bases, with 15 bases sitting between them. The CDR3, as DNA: TGCAGTGCCAGCCCGGACACCGGCTACAATGAGCAGTTCTTC. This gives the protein CSASPDTGYNEQFF.

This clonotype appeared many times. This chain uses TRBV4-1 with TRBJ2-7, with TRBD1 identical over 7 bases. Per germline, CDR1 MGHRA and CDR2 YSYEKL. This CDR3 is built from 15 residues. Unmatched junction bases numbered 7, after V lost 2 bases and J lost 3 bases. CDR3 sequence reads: CASSQNPGQSYEQYF. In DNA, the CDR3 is TGCGCCAGCAGCCAAAACCCGGGACAGAGCTACGAGCAGTACTTC.

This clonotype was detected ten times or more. The CDR3 sequence is CASSLGPGGEYYGYTF. The CDR3 DNA sequence: TGCGCCAGCAGCTTGGGCCCAGGCGGCGAATACTATGGCTACACCTTC. The rearrangement links TRBV5-1 to TRBJ1-2, with D uncertain. The CDR3 extends over 16 amino acids. From germline, CDR1 is SGHRS and CDR2 YFSETQ. The V gene lost 0 bases and the J gene lost 3 bases, with 15 bases spanning the gap.

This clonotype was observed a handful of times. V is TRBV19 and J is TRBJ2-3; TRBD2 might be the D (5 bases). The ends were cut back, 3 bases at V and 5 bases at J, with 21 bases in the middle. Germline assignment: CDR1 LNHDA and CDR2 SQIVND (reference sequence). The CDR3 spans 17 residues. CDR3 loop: CASSMEDGVPRGDTQYF. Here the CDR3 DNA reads TGTGCCAGTAGTATGGAGGACGGGGTCCCTCGGGGAGATACGCAGTATTTT.

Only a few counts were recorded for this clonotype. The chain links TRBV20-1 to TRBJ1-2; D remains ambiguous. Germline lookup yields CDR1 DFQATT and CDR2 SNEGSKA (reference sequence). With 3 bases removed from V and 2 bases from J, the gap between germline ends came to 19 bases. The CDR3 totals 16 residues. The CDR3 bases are TGCAGTGCTAGCGCACCGGGAGTCGATCTGAACTATGGCTACACCTTC. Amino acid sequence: CSASAPGVDLNYGYTF.

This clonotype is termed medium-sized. Here the CDR3 reads CSARDGRQSEQFF. The DNA for the CDR3 is TGCAGTGCTAGAGACGGCAGGCAGAGTGAGCAGTTCTTC. The chain links TRBV20-1 to TRBJ2-1; D gene uncertain. The germline V and J ends were trimmed by 0 bases and 9 bases, with 12 bases remaining between them. Germline CDR1 and CDR2: DFQATT and SNEGSKA (reference sequence). The CDR3 has 13 amino acids.

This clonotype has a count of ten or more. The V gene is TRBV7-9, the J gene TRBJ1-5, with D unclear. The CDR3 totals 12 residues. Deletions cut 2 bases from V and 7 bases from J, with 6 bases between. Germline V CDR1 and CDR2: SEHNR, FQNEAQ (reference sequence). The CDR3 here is CASSLIGQPQHF. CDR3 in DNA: TGTGCCAGCAGCTTAATAGGGCAGCCCCAGCATTTT.

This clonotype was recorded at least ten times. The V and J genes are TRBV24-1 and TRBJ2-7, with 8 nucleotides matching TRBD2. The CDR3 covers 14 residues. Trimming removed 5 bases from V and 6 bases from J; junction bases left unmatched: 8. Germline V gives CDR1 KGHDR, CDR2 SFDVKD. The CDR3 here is CATSATAGAGEQYF. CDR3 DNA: TGTGCCACCAGTGCGACAGCGGGAGCCGGCGAGCAGTACTTC.

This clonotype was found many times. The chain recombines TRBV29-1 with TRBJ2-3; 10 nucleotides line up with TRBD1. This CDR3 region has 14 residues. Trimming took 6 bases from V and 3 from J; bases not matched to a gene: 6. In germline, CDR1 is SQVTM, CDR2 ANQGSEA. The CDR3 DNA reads TGCAGCGTCGTGGGGACAGGGGAGACAGATACGCAGTATTTT. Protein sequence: CSVVGTGETDTQYF.

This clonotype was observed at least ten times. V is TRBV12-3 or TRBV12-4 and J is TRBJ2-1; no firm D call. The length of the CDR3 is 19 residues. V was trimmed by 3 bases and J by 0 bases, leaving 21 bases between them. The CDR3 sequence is CASSFGYARDGPSYNEQFF. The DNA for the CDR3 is TGTGCCAGCAGTTTTGGGTACGCAAGAGACGGACCCTCCTACAATGAGCAGTTCTTC.

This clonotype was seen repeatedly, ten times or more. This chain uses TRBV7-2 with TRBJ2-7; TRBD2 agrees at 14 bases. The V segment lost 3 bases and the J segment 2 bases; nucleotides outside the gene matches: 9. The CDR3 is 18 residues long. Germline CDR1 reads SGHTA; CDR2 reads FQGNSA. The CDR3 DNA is TGTGCCAGCAGCTTGCCCAGGACTAGCGGGGGGAGTGCCTACGAGCAGTACTTC. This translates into CASSLPRTSGGSAYEQYF.

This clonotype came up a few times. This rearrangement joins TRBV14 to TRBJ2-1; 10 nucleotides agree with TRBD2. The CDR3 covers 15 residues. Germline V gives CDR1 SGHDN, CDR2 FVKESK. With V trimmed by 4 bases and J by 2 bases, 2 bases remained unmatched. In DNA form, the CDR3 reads TGTGCCAGCAGCCGTAGCGGGGGGCCCTACAATGAGCAGTTCTTC. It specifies CASSRSGGPYNEQFF.

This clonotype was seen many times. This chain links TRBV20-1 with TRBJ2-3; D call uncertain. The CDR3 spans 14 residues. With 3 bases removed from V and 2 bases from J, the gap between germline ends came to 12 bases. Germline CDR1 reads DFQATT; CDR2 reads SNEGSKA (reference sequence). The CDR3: CSASGQPATDTQYF. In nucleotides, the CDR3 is TGCAGTGCTAGTGGGCAGCCGGCCACAGATACGCAGTATTTT.

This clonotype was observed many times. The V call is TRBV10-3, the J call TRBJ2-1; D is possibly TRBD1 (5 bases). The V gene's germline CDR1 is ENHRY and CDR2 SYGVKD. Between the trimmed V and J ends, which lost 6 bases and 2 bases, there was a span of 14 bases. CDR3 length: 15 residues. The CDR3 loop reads CAISPQGEAYNEQFF. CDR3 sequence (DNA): TGTGCCATCAGCCCTCAAGGGGAAGCCTACAATGAGCAGTTCTTC.

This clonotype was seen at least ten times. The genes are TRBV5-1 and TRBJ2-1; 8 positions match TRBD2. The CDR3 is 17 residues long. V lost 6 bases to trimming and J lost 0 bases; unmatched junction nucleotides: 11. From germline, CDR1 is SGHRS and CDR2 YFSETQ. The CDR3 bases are TGCGCCAGCACCCCTCTGGGCGGGGGGCCCTCCTACAATGAGCAGTTCTTC. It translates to CASTPLGGGPSYNEQFF.

The CDR3: CASSPGTFPEWKLFF. CDR3 bases: TGTGCCAGCAGCCCCGGGACATTTCCGGAGTGGAAACTGTTTTTT. The J gene is TRBJ1-4, the V gene TRBV12-3 or TRBV12-4; weak D call: TRBD1 (6 bases). CDR3 size: 15 residues. The ends were cut back, 6 bases at V and 11 bases at J, with 22 bases in the middle.

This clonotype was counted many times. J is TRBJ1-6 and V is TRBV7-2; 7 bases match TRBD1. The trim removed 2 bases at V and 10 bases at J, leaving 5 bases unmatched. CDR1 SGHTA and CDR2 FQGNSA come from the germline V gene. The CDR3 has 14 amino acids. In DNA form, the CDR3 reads TGTGCCAGCAGCTTATACAGGGGAGGCTCACCCCTCCACTTT. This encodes CASSLYRGGSPLHF.